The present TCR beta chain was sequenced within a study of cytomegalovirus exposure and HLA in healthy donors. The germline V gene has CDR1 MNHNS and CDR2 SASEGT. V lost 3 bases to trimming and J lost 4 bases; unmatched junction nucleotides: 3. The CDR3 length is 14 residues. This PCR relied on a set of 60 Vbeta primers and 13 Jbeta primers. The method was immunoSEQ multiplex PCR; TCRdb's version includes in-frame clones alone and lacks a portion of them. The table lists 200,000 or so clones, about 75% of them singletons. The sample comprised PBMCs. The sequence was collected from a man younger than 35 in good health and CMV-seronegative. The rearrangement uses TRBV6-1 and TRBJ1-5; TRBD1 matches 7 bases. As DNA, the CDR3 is TGTGCCAGCAGTGACAGGGGGTTAAATCAGCCCCAGCATTTT. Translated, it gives CASSDRGLNQPQHF.